Each of the 17 T cell receptor beta chains below was sequenced from the same sample in a study of T cells after posttransplantation cyclophosphamide. Treatment was busulfan-fludarabine conditioning, a marrow graft, and cyclophosphamide on days +3 and +4. Only in-frame clones appear in the TCRdb table, and some are missing; sequencing was by immunoSEQ multiplex PCR. The table has 6,100 or so clones, roughly 81% seen once. Sequencing was performed on PBMCs, taken around 1,500 days after allogeneic stem cell transplant with posttransplant cyclophosphamide. The source is a young adult male patient who received an allogeneic stem cell transplant from a related donor, was CMV-positive, and had acute GVHD only. Some T cells here may be from the graft donor.

The table lists this clone with a count of one. The chain couples TRBV7-2 to TRBJ2-3; possible D gene TRBD1, 5 bases. V was clipped by 4 bases and J by 4 bases, with 12 bases between them. This CDR3 comprises 14 residues. CDR1 and CDR2 (germline): SGHTA, FQGNSA. The CDR3 nucleotides read TGTGCCAGCAGCTCCCCCAGGGTCCCAGATACGCAGTATTTT. Residues: CASSSPRVPDTQYF.

The chain combines TRBV5-1 with TRBJ2-3; TRBD2 agrees at 12 bases. CDR1 is SGHRS and CDR2 is YFSETQ in the germline V gene. The trim removed 0 bases at V and 1 base at J, leaving 9 bases unmatched. The CDR3 has 19 amino acids. CDR3 sequence: CASSLAASGGAKGTDTQYF. The CDR3 DNA follows: TGCGCCAGCAGCTTGGCAGCTAGCGGGGGGGCGAAGGGCACAGATACGCAGTATTTT.

The CDR3 sequence: CASSLTGGVTEAFF. CDR3 bases: TGTGCCAGCAGCTTGACAGGGGGAGTCACTGAAGCTTTCTTT. The chain combines TRBV5-6 with TRBJ1-1; 8 bases agree with TRBD1. The junction had 3 bases not matched to a gene; V was cut back by 1 base and J by 4 bases. This CDR3 contains 14 residues. Germline V gives CDR1 SGHDT, CDR2 YYEEEE.

This sequence joins TRBV2 and TRBJ1-2, with 8 bases identical to TRBD1. After removal of 6 bases from V and 3 bases from J, the junction contained 3 bases not matched to a gene. Germline V gives CDR1 SNHLY, CDR2 FYNNEI. This CDR3 comprises 13 residues. In DNA form, the CDR3 reads TGTGCCAGCAGGAAACAGGGGGACTATGGCTACACCTTC. The encoded protein is CASRKQGDYGYTF.

This clone was recorded only once. The chain joins TRBV10-3 to TRBJ1-1; D is undetermined. The germline V and J ends were trimmed by 5 bases and 3 bases, with 13 bases remaining between them. The CDR3 covers 14 residues. From germline, CDR1 is ENHRY and CDR2 SYGVKD. The CDR3 sequence: CAISRGGGDTEAFF. Written as DNA, the CDR3 is TGTGCCATCAGTCGGGGTGGCGGGGACACTGAAGCTTTCTTT.

A single count supports this clone. The genes are TRBV5-4 and TRBJ1-1, with a possible D match to TRBD1 (5 bases). Trimming stripped 0 bases from V and 6 bases from J, with 9 bases between. The CDR3 contains 13 residues. The germline CDR1 and CDR2 sequences are SGHNT and YYREEE (reference sequence). CDR3 DNA: TGTGCCAGCAGCTTGGGCAGGGTGGCTGAAGCTTTCTTT. This gives the protein CASSLGRVAEAFF.

The chain combines TRBV21-1 with TRBJ1-5; no check of the table's D call, TRBD1, against the DNA was made. TRBV21-1 constitutes a pseudogene. The CDR3 runs to 18 residues. The CDR3 loop is CASSREDRGSSGNQPQHF. The CDR3 DNA is TGTGCCAGCAGCAGGGAGGACAGGGGATCGTCCGGCAATCAGCCCCAGCATTTT.

V usage is TRBV11-3 and J usage is TRBJ1-1; D gene ambiguous. This CDR3 spans 13 amino acids. Trimming cost V 6 bases and J 3 bases, with 11 bases left between them. Germline CDR1 SGHNT, CDR2 YENEEA. The CDR3 reads CASSIYRDTEAFF. The CDR3 bases are TGTGCCAGCAGTATTTACCGGGACACTGAAGCTTTCTTT.

This sequence joins TRBV19 and TRBJ1-4; D uncertain. The CDR3 loop spans 15 amino acids. The germline V gene has CDR1 LNHDA and CDR2 SQIVND (reference sequence). Trimming removed 5 bases at V and 0 bases at J, with 10 bases between. CDR3 sequence reads: CASSLARATNEKLFF. CDR3 bases: TGTGCCAGTAGTTTGGCCCGGGCAACTAATGAAAAACTGTTTTTT.

This sequence joins TRBV5-1 and TRBJ2-1; D perhaps matches TRBD1 (6 bases). This CDR3 spans 15 amino acids. V dropped 1 base and J dropped 0 bases, with 8 bases sitting between them. Germline V gene data show CDR1 as SGHRS and CDR2 as YFSETQ. This CDR3 is CASSLTGSSYNEQFF. DNA of the CDR3: TGCGCCAGCAGCTTGACAGGGAGCTCCTACAATGAGCAGTTCTTC.

This clone appeared a single time. The chain uses TRBV7-2 and TRBJ2-1; 12 positions match TRBD2. The CDR3 runs to 15 residues. J lost 4 bases, V lost 3 bases, and 1 base had no gene match. Germline lookup yields CDR1 SGHTA and CDR2 FQGNSA. The DNA of the CDR3 is TGTGCCAGCAGCTTTACTAGCGGGGGGTACAATGAGCAGTTCTTC. It is translated as CASSFTSGGYNEQFF.

The chain has TRBV2 and TRBJ2-7; TRBD1 aligns across 8 bases. Germline CDR1 and CDR2: SNHLY and FYNNEI. V lost 8 bases and J lost 6; bases outside the gene matches: 6. The CDR3 loop spans 12 amino acids. The CDR3 region is CASDDRGPEQYF. The CDR3 bases are TGTGCCAGCGATGACAGGGGACCCGAGCAGTACTTC.

The chain links TRBV7-2 to TRBJ1-2; D gene uncertain. CDR3 length: 14 amino acids. Trimming removed 5 bases from V and 2 bases from J, with 12 bases in between. From germline, CDR1 is SGHTA and CDR2 FQGNSA. CDR3 DNA: TGTGCCAGCAGCCCTAGGCGGGAAAACTATGGCTACACCTTC. Its protein is CASSPRRENYGYTF.

This clone occurred once. V and J are TRBV7-2 and TRBJ2-1, with 10 bases that match TRBD1. Germline trimming cut 1 base from V and 9 bases from J; bases unmatched to any gene: 9. Per the germline V gene, CDR1 is SGHTA and CDR2 is FQGNSA. This CDR3 has 16 amino acids. The CDR3 sequence is CASSLVYSDRGIEQFF. Written as DNA, the CDR3 is TGTGCCAGCAGCTTAGTTTACTCGGACAGGGGGATTGAGCAGTTCTTC.

J is TRBJ1-2 and V is TRBV29-1; D is ambiguous. V lost 6 bases and J lost 3, with 8 bases in between. The V gene's germline CDR1 is SQVTM and CDR2 ANQGSEA. The CDR3 length is 11 residues. CDR3 nucleotide sequence: TGCAGCGTCCAGGCTTACTATGGCTACACCTTC. Translated: CSVQAYYGYTF.

In this sample, this clone turned up a few times. The V and J genes are TRBV29-1 and TRBJ2-1, with 10 nucleotides matching TRBD1. This CDR3 region has 12 residues. CDR1 is SQVTM, CDR2 ANQGSEA, per germline. The ends lost 4 bases at V and 8 bases at J; junction bases unmatched: 2. The CDR3 sequence is CSVGDRGYEQFF. CDR3 coding DNA: TGCAGCGTTGGGGACAGGGGCTATGAGCAGTTCTTC.

This clone is a singleton in its sample. The chain couples TRBV7-2 to TRBJ2-1; D gene uncertain. This CDR3 is built from 16 residues. Germline V gene data show CDR1 as SGHTA and CDR2 as FQGNSA. V was clipped by 3 bases and J by 4 bases, with 16 bases between them. CDR3 coding DNA: TGTGCCAGCAGCTTGGTGGCGGCCCTCTCATACAATGAGCAGTTCTTC. Its translation is CASSLVAALSYNEQFF.